What follows is one T cell receptor beta chain and its context. Its target is not known. The sample comes from a study of beta chain features in type 1 diabetes. The CDR3 extends over 11 amino acids. Germline values: CDR1 ENHRY, CDR2 SYGVKD. Trimming left V 6 bases short and J 10 bases short, with 12 bases between. The study reverse transcribed the entire isolated RNA, so it sequenced expressed TCRB transcripts. The repertoire was sequenced with immunoSEQ multiplex PCR; TCRdb's copy has only in-frame clones and lacks some. The sample shows 300,000 or so clones, approximately 12% of them seen only once. General study results and limits: TCRB CDR3s were moderately but significantly shorter in Type 1 diabetes patients in all four CD4+ subsets. The naive, central memory and Treg TCRB repertoires looked more alike in patients than they did in healthy donors.

The V call is TRBV10-3, the J call TRBJ1-2, with D maybe TRBD1 (6 bases). Sequencing was carried out using naive CD4+ T cells from blood. This TCR was recovered from a woman aged 18-29 years with type 1 diabetes. DNA of the CDR3: TGTGCCATCAGAGAAACAGGGACCTACACCTTC. Protein: CAIRETGTYTF.